This T cell receptor beta chain was observed in a study of T cells expressing NK-cell markers. Study-level background: It was from sorted CD3+CD56+NKG2C+, CD3+CD56+NKG2C- and CD3+CD56-NKG2C+ T cells that TCR beta repertoires came. Findings and limits, study-wide: No clear determination of HCMV specificity was made for expanded NKG2C+ T cell clones. A range of about 1.0-7.5% of CD8+ T cells consisted of dominant NKG2C+ clonotypes in 5 to 7 donors.

Comments on this clonotype: The target antigen is unknown.

Germline V gene data show CDR1 as LGHNA and CDR2 as YSLEER. The CDR3 is 20 amino acids. The authors generated TCR beta cDNA through 5'RACE template switching with UMIs. From the 5' RACE reads, TCRdb lists one entry per CDR3 protein and no DNA. Its table records some 410,000 distinct CDR3 sequences. Sequencing was carried out using blood T cells: a sorted CD56 or NKG2C T cell subset, CD4+ or CD8+ T cells, or bulk PBMC T cells (not recorded which). V gene TRBV4-3 combines with J gene TRBJ2-3; with no DNA, the TCRdb D assignment of TRBD2 cannot be verified. The TCR comes from a woman aged 18 to 75 in good health. The CDR3: CASSQDWRLAGGQSTDTQYF.